These T cell receptor beta chains were read from a single sample in a study of blood T cells in healthy people across ages. TCRdb fed the 5' RACE reads into MiXCR, producing one record per CDR3 protein. The table has 650,000 to 800,000 distinct CDR3 sequences, around 43% seen once; the top ten hold 15% to 25%. Sequenced: blood. These receptors were collected from a man aged 60-69 years in good health. Both conserved end residues are part of each CDR3. Fields, in order: V gene, clone size, D gene, J gene, CDR3 DNA, CDR3 protein. A D gene is named only where the DNA matches it firmly. Not every row has a clone size; where given, it reads once, few, many or a size class.

TRBV5-1	.	.	TRBJ2-5	TGCGCCAGCAGCTTGGCCGGGAAGGGAGAGACCCAGTACTTC	CASSLAGKGETQYF
TRBV6-1	.	.	TRBJ2-3	TGTGCCAGCAGTGAGTACACTCGGGGCACAGATACGCAGTATTTT	CASSEYTRGTDTQYF
TRBV12-3/TRBV12-4	many	.	TRBJ2-4	TGTGCCAGCAGCCTTCAGGGGGCCAAAAACATTCAGTACTTC	CASSLQGAKNIQYF
TRBV27	.	.	TRBJ2-6	TGTGCCAGCAGTTTTGTTGCTGGGGCCAACGTCCTGACTTTC	CASSFVAGANVLTF
TRBV10-3	many	.	TRBJ2-7	TGTGCCATCAGTGAGTCGACAGGTTACGAGCAGTACTTC	CAISESTGYEQYF
TRBV2	.	.	TRBJ2-5	TGTGCCAGCAGGTTTTCGGGGGTCAGGGAGACCCAGTACTTC	CASRFSGVRETQYF
TRBV9	few	.	TRBJ2-3	TGTGCCAGCAGCGTGCCCCGGGACGGGAACACAGATACGCAGTATTTT	CASSVPRDGNTDTQYF
TRBV3-1	.	TRBD1	TRBJ2-1	TGTGCCAGCAGCCATTGGACAGGGGTATACAATGAGCAGTTCTTC	CASSHWTGVYNEQFF
TRBV20-1	.	TRBD2	TRBJ2-1	TGCAGTGCTAGAGCAGAGTTCGGGACTAGCGGGGGGACGTACCCCAATGAGCAGTTCTTC	CSARAEFGTSGGTYPNEQFF
TRBV5-1	few	TRBD2	TRBJ2-3	TGCGCCAGCAGTTCTGAAACCGGGACTAGCGGGCGCACAGATACGCAGTATTTT	CASSSETGTSGRTDTQYF
TRBV6-1	.	TRBD2	TRBJ2-2	TGTGCCAGCAGAGAGATAACCGGGACTAGCGGAGTATGGGAGCTGTTTTTT	CASREITGTSGVWELFF
TRBV11-2	.	TRBD1	TRBJ2-3	TGTGCCAGCAGCCGCACCGCGACAGGGTACACAGATACGCAGTATTTT	CASSRTATGYTDTQYF
TRBV6-2/TRBV6-3	.	TRBD2	TRBJ2-1	TGTGCCAGCAGTTACGTAAGCGGGGGGTTCCTGGGTGAGCAGTTCTTC	CASSYVSGGFLGEQFF
TRBV4-2	few	.	TRBJ2-7	TGTGCCAGCACTCCTCACGCGGGTGAATACGAGCAGTACTTC	CASTPHAGEYEQYF